This TCR beta chain is from a study of response to subunit inactivated influenza vaccine. Points on this clonotype: What it binds is not known.

TCRdb fed the RT-PCR reads into MiXCR, producing one record per CDR3 protein. Here the sample spans approximately 500,000 distinct CDR3 sequences, approximately 12% being singletons. Broader study findings: That few new T cells are recruited by each seasonal influenza vaccination was the authors' suggestion.

Germline loops: CDR1 LNHNV, CDR2 YYDKDF (reference sequence). The CDR3 contains 15 residues. V shed 5 bases and J shed 4 bases, with 15 bases lying between them. Sequences were derived from PBMCs from blood, sampled 35 to 45 days after vaccination. The J gene is TRBJ2-1, the V gene TRBV15, with D possibly TRBD2 on 5 matching bases. This sequence was found in a man aged 45-65 years who received an inactivated influenza vaccine. The DNA of the CDR3 is TGTGCCACCAGCGCGAGGTTAGCGACTTACAATGAGCAGTTCTTC. Protein: CATSARLATYNEQFF.